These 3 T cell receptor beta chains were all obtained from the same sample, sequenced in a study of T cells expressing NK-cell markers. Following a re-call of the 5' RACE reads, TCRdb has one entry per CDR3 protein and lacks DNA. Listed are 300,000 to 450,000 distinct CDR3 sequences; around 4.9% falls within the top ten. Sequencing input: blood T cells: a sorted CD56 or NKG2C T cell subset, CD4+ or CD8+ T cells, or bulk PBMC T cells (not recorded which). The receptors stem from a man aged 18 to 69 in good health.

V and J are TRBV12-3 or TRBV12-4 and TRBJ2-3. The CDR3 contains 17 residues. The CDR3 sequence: CASSLYGQSLSTDTQYF.

The chain's CDR3 is CASSHGLASGNIQYF. This chain joins TRBV4-2 and TRBJ2-4; TCRdb's D gene call, TRBD2, goes unchecked for lack of DNA. The germline CDR1 and CDR2 sequences are LGHNA and YNFKEQ. This CDR3 is built from 15 residues.

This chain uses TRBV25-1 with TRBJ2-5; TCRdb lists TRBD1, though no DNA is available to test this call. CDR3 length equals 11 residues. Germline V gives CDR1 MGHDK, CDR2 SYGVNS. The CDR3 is CATRQGETQYF. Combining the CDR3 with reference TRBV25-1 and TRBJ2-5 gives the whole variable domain EADIYQTPRYLVIGTGKKITLECSQTMGHDKMYWYQQDPGMELHLIHYSYGVNSTEKGDLSSESTVSRIRTEHFPLTLESARPSHTSQYLCATRQGETQYFGPGTRLLVL.